The source of this T cell receptor (beta chain) is a study of cytomegalovirus exposure and HLA in healthy donors. Whole-study findings and limits: First-cohort TCR clusters tended to co-occur in the approximately 120 validation repertoires, a later analysis found. Cytomegalovirus association was listed for about 160 TCR beta chains. In vitro, a few CMV-associated chains proved specific for CMV antigens. Reports described diagnosis of cytomegalovirus status by the classifier as highly specific and sensitive.

Comment on this clone: Antigen unknown.

Measured with immunoSEQ multiplex PCR; TCRdb has only the in-frame clones, and not every one. This sample yields about 120,000 clones, of which around 85% are seen a single time; approximately 4.5% belongs to the top ten. This CDR3 contains 17 residues. Germline assignment: CDR1 MRHNA and CDR2 SNTAGT. The V end was cut by 6 bases, the J end by 0 bases, with 15 bases between. This chain uses TRBV6-4 with TRBJ2-6; D ambiguous. This TCR came from a man between 18 and 29 years old in good health and CMV-seropositive. The sample taken for sequencing was PBMCs. The CDR3 DNA sequence: TGTGCCAGCAGCGCCAATGGCCCAGGCTCTGGGGCCAACGTCCTGACTTTC. Translation gives CASSANGPGSGANVLTF.